These T cell receptor beta chains were read from a single sample in a study of graft-versus-host responses after intestinal transplantation. Measured with immunoSEQ multiplex PCR; TCRdb has only the in-frame clones, and not every one. This sample has roughly 120,000 clones, with 90% found just once. Their cognate antigens are unknown. The material was unstimulated CD4+ T cells sorted from spleen or lymph node cells, obtained before intestinal transplant. These receptors were collected from a human donor who received an intestinal transplant. Both conserved end residues are part of each CDR3. D genes are given only for firm matches. Clone size appears in some rows only: once, few, many, or a class for an expanded clone.

j_call clone_size v_call d_call cdr3_aa cdr3_nt
TRBJ2-5 - TRBV7-2 TRBD1 CASSPDRQETQYF TGTGCCAGCAGCCCGGACAGGCAAGAGACCCAGTACTTC
TRBJ2-3 - TRBV7-8 - CASSVTGTDTQYF TGTGCCAGCAGCGTAACAGGGACAGATACGCAGTATTTT
TRBJ2-7 - TRBV5-4 TRBD1 CASSRGQLVHEQYF TGTGCCAGCAGCCGGGGACAGTTGGTCCACGAGCAGTACTTC
TRBJ2-3 - TRBV7-2 TRBD1 CASSLHRGTDTQYF TGTGCCAGCAGCTTACACAGGGGGACAGATACGCAGTATTTT
TRBJ2-2 - TRBV7-2 - CASSLSGGGRTGELFF TGTGCCAGCAGCTTAAGTGGGGGGGGCCGGACCGGGGAGCTGTTTTTT
TRBJ1-3 - TRBV12-2 - CGANTIYF TGTGGGGCAAACACCATATATTTT
TRBJ2-4 - TRBV11-2 - CASSLGGEDIQYF TGTGCCAGCAGCTTAGGGGGGGAGGACATTCAGTACTTC
TRBJ1-2 - TRBV28 - CASSLEVTGYTF TGTGCCAGCAGTTTAGAGGTTACCGGCTACACCTTC
TRBJ2-7 once TRBV9 TRBD2 CASSVTSGTREQYF TGTGCCAGCAGCGTGACTAGCGGTACTAGGGAGCAGTACTTC
TRBJ1-3 - TRBV6-5 TRBD1 CASSVTGIGNTIYF TGTGCCAGCAGTGTGACAGGGATAGGAAACACCATATATTTT
TRBJ1-5 - TRBV18 - CASSGRGGYSNQPQHF TGTGCCAGCTCGGGCAGGGGCGGGTATAGCAATCAGCCCCAGCATTTT
TRBJ2-7 - TRBV18 TRBD1 CASSPQGQVTYEQYF TGTGCCAGCTCACCACAGGGACAGGTTACCTACGAGCAGTACTTC
TRBJ1-1 few TRBV7-2 - CASSSSPNTEAFF TGTGCCAGCAGCTCAAGCCCGAACACTGAAGCTTTCTTT
TRBJ2-1 - TRBV2 - CASSGPNDSSYNEQFF TGTGCCAGCAGTGGACCTAATGACAGCTCCTACAATGAGCAGTTCTTC
TRBJ1-5 - TRBV18 - CASSRLAGPQHF TGTGCCAGCTCACGATTGGCAGGGCCCCAGCATTTT
TRBJ2-7 - TRBV19 TRBD2 CASSIGGLAGAHHEQYF TGTGCCAGTAGTATAGGGGGGCTAGCGGGAGCCCACCACGAGCAGTACTTC
TRBJ1-1 once TRBV15 - CATQRDTRTEAFF TGTGCCACCCAAAGGGACACGAGGACTGAAGCTTTCTTT
TRBJ1-3 - TRBV6-5 - CASRKQGSGNTIYF TGTGCCAGCAGGAAACAGGGCTCTGGAAACACCATATATTTT
TRBJ2-1 - TRBV5-1 - CASSLFSSQDEQFF TGCGCCAGCAGCTTGTTTAGTAGTCAGGATGAGCAGTTCTTC
TRBJ2-5 - TRBV6-5 - CASRTLQETQYF TGTGCCAGCAGGACACTTCAAGAGACCCAGTACTTC
TRBJ1-1 - TRBV27 - CASSFRMNTEAFF TGTGCCAGCAGTTTCAGAATGAACACTGAAGCTTTCTTT
TRBJ1-2 - TRBV19 TRBD1 CASRSDRGGYGYTF TGTGCCAGTAGATCCGACAGGGGAGGATATGGCTACACCTTC
TRBJ1-6 - TRBV19 - CASKSSYLYSPLHF TGTGCCAGTAAGTCGTCCTATCTGTATTCACCCCTCCACTTT
TRBJ2-7 - TRBV30 - CAWRVHRLGYEQYF TGTGCCTGGAGGGTCCACAGGCTTGGCTACGAGCAGTACTTC
TRBJ2-5 - TRBV4-3 TRBD1 CASSRKPGQGAPGDSNRETQYF TGCGCCAGCAGCCGGAAACCGGGACAGGGGGCCCCAGGGGACTCAAACCGGGAGACCCAGTACTTC
TRBJ1-5 - TRBV6-1 - CASSDEWRQPQHF TGTGCCAGCAGTGATGAGTGGCGGCAGCCCCAGCATTTT
TRBJ2-1 - TRBV7-2 TRBD2 CASSLASGTYNEQFF TGTGCCAGCAGCCTCGCTAGCGGGACTTACAATGAGCAGTTCTTC
TRBJ2-7 - TRBV28 - CASTSPRAGAGEQYF TGTGCCAGCACTTCCCCGAGGGCGGGGGCTGGAGAGCAGTACTTC
TRBJ1-1 - TRBV6-4 TRBD1 CAPLPRDRGWNTEAFF TGTGCCCCCCTCCCGAGGGACAGGGGTTGGAACACTGAAGCTTTCTTT
TRBJ2-1 - TRBV7-3 TRBD2 CASSLVAGTIYNEQFF TGTGCCAGCAGCTTAGTAGCGGGAACGATTTACAATGAGCAGTTCTTC
TRBJ2-7 - TRBV11-2 - CASSFVHSYEQYF TGTGCCAGCAGCTTCGTACACTCCTACGAGCAGTACTTC
TRBJ1-5 - TRBV5-6 - CASSMGTINQPQHF TGTGCCAGCAGCATGGGGACAATTAATCAGCCCCAGCATTTT
TRBJ2-7 - TRBV7-6 - CASSPSGYEQYF TGTGCCAGCAGTCCAAGCGGGTACGAGCAGTACTTC
TRBJ1-4 - TRBV5-6 - CASSLLYWVGGPNEKLFF TGTGCCAGCAGCCTGCTTTACTGGGTCGGGGGGCCTAATGAAAAACTGTTTTTT
TRBJ1-6 - TRBV7-2 - CASSFPYENSPLHF TGTGCCAGCAGCTTTCCCTACGAGAATTCACCCCTCCACTTT
TRBJ2-4 once TRBV7-8 TRBD2 CASSSIAGLAKNIQYF TGTGCCAGCAGCTCCATAGCGGGGTTAGCCAAAAACATTCAGTACTTC
TRBJ1-1 - TRBV18 TRBD1 CASSPPGQGGTEAFF TGTGCCAGCTCACCACCTGGACAGGGCGGCACTGAAGCTTTCTTT
TRBJ2-1 - TRBV7-9 - CASSYPGTTRLSYNEQFF TGTGCCAGCAGTTACCCCGGGACAACCCGTCTCTCCTACAATGAGCAGTTCTTC
TRBJ1-5 - TRBV2 - CASRPPDSSLLNQPQHF TGTGCCAGCAGACCACCCGACAGTTCTCTACTGAATCAGCCCCAGCATTTT
TRBJ1-1 - TRBV7-6 - CASSWGGGTEAFF TGTGCCAGCAGTTGGGGTGGGGGGACTGAAGCTTTCTTT